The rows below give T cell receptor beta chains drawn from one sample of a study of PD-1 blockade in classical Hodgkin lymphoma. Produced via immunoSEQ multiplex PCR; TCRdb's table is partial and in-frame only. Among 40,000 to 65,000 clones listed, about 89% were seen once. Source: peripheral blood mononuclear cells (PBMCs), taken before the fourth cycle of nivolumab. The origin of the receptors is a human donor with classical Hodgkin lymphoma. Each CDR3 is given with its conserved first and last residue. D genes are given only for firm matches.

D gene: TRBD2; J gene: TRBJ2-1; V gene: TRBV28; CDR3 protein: CASRGLAGIEQFF; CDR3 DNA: TGTGCCAGCAGAGGACTAGCGGGAATCGAGCAGTTCTTC
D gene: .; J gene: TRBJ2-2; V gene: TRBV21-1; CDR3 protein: CASSSPRGNTGELFF; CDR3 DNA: TGTGCCAGCAGCTCCCCCCGGGGGAACACCGGGGAGCTGTTTTTT
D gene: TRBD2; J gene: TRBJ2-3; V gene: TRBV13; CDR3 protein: CASSLRSSGASTDTQYF; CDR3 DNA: TGTGCCAGCAGCTTAAGGTCTAGCGGAGCTAGCACAGATACGCAGTATTTT
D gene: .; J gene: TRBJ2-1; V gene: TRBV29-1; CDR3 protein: CSVEGLSSSYNEQFF; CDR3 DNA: TGCAGCGTAGAGGGACTCTCCAGCTCCTACAATGAGCAGTTCTTC
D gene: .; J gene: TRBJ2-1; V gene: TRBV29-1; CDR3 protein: CSVLDLSSAGNEQFF; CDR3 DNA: TGCAGCGTCCTCGATCTAAGCTCGGCAGGGAATGAGCAGTTCTTC
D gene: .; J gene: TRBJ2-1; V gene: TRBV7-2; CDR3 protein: CASTLSGGQYNEQFF; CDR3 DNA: TGTGCCAGCACCCTAAGCGGAGGTCAATACAATGAGCAGTTCTTC
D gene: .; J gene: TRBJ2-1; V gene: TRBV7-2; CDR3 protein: CASSLAVYNEQFF; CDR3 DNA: TGTGCCAGCAGCTTAGCGGTATACAATGAGCAGTTCTTC
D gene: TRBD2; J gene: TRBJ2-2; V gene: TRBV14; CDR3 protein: CASSQTSGANTGELFF; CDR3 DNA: TGTGCCAGCAGCCAAACAAGCGGGGCGAACACCGGGGAGCTGTTTTTT
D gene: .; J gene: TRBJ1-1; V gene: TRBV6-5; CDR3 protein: CASSYGPLNTEAFF; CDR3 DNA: TGTGCCAGCAGTTACGGACCCCTGAACACTGAAGCTTTCTTT
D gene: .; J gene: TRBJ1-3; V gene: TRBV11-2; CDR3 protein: CASSLAPGRGGAGNTIYF; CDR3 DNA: TGTGCCAGCAGCTTAGCGCCGGGAAGGGGAGGAGCGGGAAACACCATATATTTT